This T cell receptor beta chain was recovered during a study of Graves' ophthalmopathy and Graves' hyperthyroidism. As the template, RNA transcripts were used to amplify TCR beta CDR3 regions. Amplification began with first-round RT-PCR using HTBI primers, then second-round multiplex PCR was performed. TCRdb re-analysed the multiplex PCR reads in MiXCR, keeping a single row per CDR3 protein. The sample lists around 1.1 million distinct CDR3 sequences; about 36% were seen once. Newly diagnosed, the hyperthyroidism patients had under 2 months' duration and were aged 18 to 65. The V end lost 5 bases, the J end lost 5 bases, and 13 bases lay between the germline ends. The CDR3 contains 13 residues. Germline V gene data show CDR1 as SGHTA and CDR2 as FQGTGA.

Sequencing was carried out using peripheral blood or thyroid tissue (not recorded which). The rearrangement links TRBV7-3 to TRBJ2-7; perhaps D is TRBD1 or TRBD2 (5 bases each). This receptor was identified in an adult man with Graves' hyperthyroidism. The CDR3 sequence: CASSPMGVHEQYF. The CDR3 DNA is TGTGCCAGCAGCCCCATGGGGGTCCACGAGCAGTACTTC.